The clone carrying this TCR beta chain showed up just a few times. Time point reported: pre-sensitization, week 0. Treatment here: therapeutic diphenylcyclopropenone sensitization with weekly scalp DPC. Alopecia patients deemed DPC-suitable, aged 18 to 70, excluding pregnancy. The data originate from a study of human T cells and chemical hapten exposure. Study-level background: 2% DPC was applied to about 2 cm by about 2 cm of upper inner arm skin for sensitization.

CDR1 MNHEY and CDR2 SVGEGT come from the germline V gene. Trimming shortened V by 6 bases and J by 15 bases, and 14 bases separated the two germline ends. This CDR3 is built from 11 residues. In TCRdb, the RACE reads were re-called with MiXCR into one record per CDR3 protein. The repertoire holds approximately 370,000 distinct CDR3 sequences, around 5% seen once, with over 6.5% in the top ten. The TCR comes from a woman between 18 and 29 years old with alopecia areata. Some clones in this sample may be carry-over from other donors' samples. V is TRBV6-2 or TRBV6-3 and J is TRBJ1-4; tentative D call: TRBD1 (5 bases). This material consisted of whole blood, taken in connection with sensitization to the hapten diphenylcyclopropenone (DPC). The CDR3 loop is CASRYGDSVFF. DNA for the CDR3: TGTGCCAGCAGGTACGGGGACTCCGTGTTTTTT.